These 17 T cell receptor beta chains share one sample of origin, sequenced in a study of T cell repertoires in cytomegalovirus infection. TCRdb re-analysed the reads in MiXCR, keeping a single row per CDR3 protein. In the table there are almost 500,000 distinct CDR3 sequences, approximately 10% of which are singletons. The sample taken for sequencing was PBMCs. The receptor set was obtained from a human donor in good health (CMV status not recorded). Some clones in this sample may be carry-over from other donors' samples.

This clonotype was seen repeatedly, ten times or more. This chain uses TRBV7-3 with TRBJ2-1; 9 bases are shared with TRBD1. The CDR3 has 13 residues. Germline CDR1 reads SGHTA; CDR2 reads FQGTGA. With 5 bases clipped from V and 9 bases from J, the junction kept 5 bases outside the gene matches. In nucleotides, the CDR3 is TGTGCCAGCAGCCCCGGACAGGGGATTGAGCAGTTCTTC. Translation gives CASSPGQGIEQFF.

In its sample, this clonotype was seen many times. V usage is TRBV7-3 and J usage is TRBJ1-1; weak D call: TRBD1 (6 bases). From germline, CDR1 is SGHTA and CDR2 FQGTGA. This CDR3 has 13 residues. V shed 4 bases and J shed 1 base, with 7 bases lying between them. DNA for the CDR3: TGTGCCAGCAGCTGGGACAAGAACACTGAAGCTTTCTTT. Protein sequence: CASSWDKNTEAFF.

This clonotype was seen more than once but under ten times. The V and J genes are TRBV7-3 and TRBJ2-7; tentatively, D is TRBD2 (6 bases). The CDR3 consists of 15 residues. The V gene's germline CDR1 is SGHTA and CDR2 FQGTGA. With 7 bases removed from V and 0 bases from J, the gap between germline ends came to 16 bases. The CDR3 loop reads CASTLEGLSSYEQYF. The CDR3, as DNA: TGTGCCAGCACTCTCGAGGGACTCTCCTCCTACGAGCAGTACTTC.

Points on this clonotype: This sequence may be a read error, since a much larger clone differs from it by one base. The V gene is TRBV7-2, the J gene TRBJ1-4; D is perhaps TRBD1 (5 bases). Germline V gene data show CDR1 as SGHTA and CDR2 as FQGNSA. The CDR3 length is 12 residues. The CDR3 DNA reads as TGTGCCAGCAGCTTTCAGGGTTCTGAACTGCTTTTT. Its protein is CASSFQGSELLF.

This clonotype has at least ten counts. The chain employs TRBV12-3 or TRBV12-4 and TRBJ2-2; D gene uncertain. The CDR3 has 12 amino acids. Trimming shortened V by 7 bases and J by 5 bases, and 8 bases separated the two germline ends. In DNA form, the CDR3 reads TGTGCCAGCACTCGCAGTACCGGGGAGCTGTTTTTT. As protein: CASTRSTGELFF.

This clonotype was counted ten times or more. The chain uses TRBV7-8 and TRBJ2-7, with a tentative D call TRBD2 (5 bases). The CDR3 has 15 amino acids. With 3 bases removed from V and 2 bases from J, the gap between germline ends came to 14 bases. Germline V lookup: CDR1 SGHVS, CDR2 FQNEAQ. This CDR3 is CASSFPGKEAYEQYF. The CDR3 DNA follows: TGTGCCAGCAGCTTTCCCGGGAAAGAGGCCTACGAGCAGTACTTC.

This clonotype was observed at least ten times. The chain is built from TRBV28 and TRBJ2-1; the D is unclear. This CDR3 region has 13 residues. V lost 6 bases and J lost 4, with 10 bases in between. In germline, CDR1 is MDHEN, CDR2 SYDVKM. This CDR3 is CASRTTPYNEQFF. CDR3 bases: TGTGCCAGCAGGACGACACCTTACAATGAGCAGTTCTTC.

This clonotype was seen a handful of times. The rearrangement uses TRBV19 and TRBJ2-7; 10 positions agree with TRBD2. This CDR3 is 14 amino acids long. The V gene's germline CDR1 is LNHDA and CDR2 SQIVND (reference sequence). The ends lost 9 bases at V and 2 bases at J; junction bases unmatched: 7. The CDR3 DNA reads TGTGCCAGCAGGGGACTAGCGCCAACCTACGAGCAGTACTTC. Translated: CASRGLAPTYEQYF.

This clonotype has at least ten counts. The chain combines TRBV6-5 with TRBJ2-2, with 10 bases aligning to TRBD2. Germline assignment: CDR1 MNHEY and CDR2 SVGAGI. V lost 5 bases to trimming and J lost 3 bases; unmatched junction nucleotides: 3. The CDR3 contains 15 residues. CDR3 DNA: TGTGCCAGCAGTAAGACTAGCGGGTACACCGGGGAGCTGTTTTTT. This encodes CASSKTSGYTGELFF.

This clonotype was observed many times. This sequence joins TRBV7-9 and TRBJ2-3; D unresolved. This CDR3 region has 17 residues. Germline-derived CDR1 and CDR2 are SEHNR and FQNEAQ (reference sequence). Trimming took off 1 base at V and 1 base at J, with 15 bases between the two ends. The CDR3 DNA sequence: TGTGCCAGCAGCTTAGGTTCACCTCAACGGGGCACAGATACGCAGTATTTT. This encodes CASSLGSPQRGTDTQYF.

This clonotype was seen only a few times. The gene calls are TRBV28 and TRBJ2-7, with 12 bases fitting TRBD2. CDR3 length equals 15 residues. The V gene end was trimmed by 2 bases and the J gene end by 9 bases; junction bases not matched to a gene: 8. Per the germline V gene, CDR1 is MDHEN and CDR2 is SYDVKM. CDR3 DNA: TGTGCCAGCAGTTTACCGGGACTAGCGGGTGGGGGGCAGTACTTC. Its protein is CASSLPGLAGGGQYF.

This clonotype was observed a handful of times. The V call is TRBV10-1, the J call TRBJ2-4; D is ambiguous. The CDR3 spans 14 residues. V lost 3 bases, J lost 0 bases, and 6 bases lay in between. Germline V gene data show CDR1 as WNHNN and CDR2 as SYGVQD (reference sequence). CDR3 sequence (DNA): TGCGCCAGCAGTGAAAGGTTAGCCAAAAACATTCAGTACTTC. This gives the protein CASSERLAKNIQYF.

In this sample, this clonotype turned up many times. This rearrangement joins TRBV5-5 to TRBJ2-3; TRBD2 agrees at 9 bases. The CDR3 totals 16 residues. V lost 3 bases, J lost 4 bases, and 9 bases stayed unmatched. From germline, CDR1 is SGHKS and CDR2 YYEKEE (reference sequence). The CDR3 protein is CASSSSGTSSSDTQYF. DNA for the CDR3: TGTGCCAGCAGCTCATCCGGGACTAGCTCATCAGATACGCAGTATTTT.

This clonotype was seen more than once but under ten times. CDR3 sequence: CSARVQAGGYTF. DNA of the CDR3: TGCAGTGCTAGAGTACAGGCGGGTGGCTACACCTTC. The V call is TRBV20-1, the J call TRBJ1-2, with D tentatively TRBD1 (5 bases). Germline V CDR1 and CDR2: DFQATT, SNEGSKA (reference sequence). With 1 base removed from V and 7 bases from J, the gap between germline ends came to 10 bases. CDR3 length equals 12 residues.

Many counts were recorded for this clonotype. V and J are TRBV7-9 and TRBJ1-2; D unclear. This CDR3 contains 13 residues. The germline V gene has CDR1 SEHNR and CDR2 FQNEAQ (reference sequence). Trimming removed 3 bases at V and 4 bases at J, with 9 bases between. DNA for the CDR3: TGTGCCAGCAGCTTTGACATCCCCTATGGCTACACCTTC. Its protein product is CASSFDIPYGYTF.

This clonotype was detected many times. The rearrangement uses TRBV7-2 and TRBJ1-5; D is undetermined. This CDR3 has 15 residues. Between the trimmed V and J ends, which lost 2 bases and 0 bases, there was a span of 8 bases. CDR1 and CDR2 from the germline V gene are SGHTA and FQGNSA. The CDR3 here is CASSLYGNSNQPQHF. CDR3 DNA sequence: TGTGCCAGCAGCTTATACGGCAATAGCAATCAGCCCCAGCATTTT.

This clonotype was detected many times. The chain carries TRBV3-1 and TRBJ1-5, with D perhaps matching TRBD1 (5 bases). Trimming took 1 base from V and 3 from J, leaving 10 bases between them. The germline gives CDR1 LGHDT, CDR2 YNNKEL (reference sequence). The CDR3 length is 15 residues. Written as DNA, the CDR3 is TGTGCCAGCAGCCAAGGGGCAGGGTACAATCAGCCCCAGCATTTT. This codes for CASSQGAGYNQPQHF.